This is a list of T cell receptor beta chains from one sample in a study of T cells after yellow fever vaccination. A single record per CDR3 protein comes from TCRdb applying MiXCR to the 5' RACE reads. Of approximately 120,000 distinct CDR3 sequences detected, 8.9% appear once; the ten largest clones hold 40%. The material sequenced was CD8+ T cells sorted from PBMCs, taken on the day of the yellow fever booster vaccination. The receptors here all came from a man younger than 35 who received the YFV17D yellow fever vaccine. The CDR3 runs from the conserved cysteine through the conserved F or W. Each record gives: V gene, D gene, J gene, CDR3 protein. A D gene is named only where the DNA matches it firmly.

V: TRBV7-9
D: TRBD1
J: TRBJ1-1
CDR3: CASARDRGTGTEAFF

V: TRBV5-1
D: NA
J: TRBJ1-2
CDR3: CASRGGFPYGYTF

V: TRBV7-8
D: NA
J: TRBJ2-5
CDR3: CASNPVRGETQYF

V: TRBV27
D: TRBD1
J: TRBJ2-7
CDR3: CASRPLPGQGSEQYF

V: TRBV21-1
D: NA
J: TRBJ1-1
CDR3: CASSTDTEAFF

V: TRBV29-1
D: TRBD1
J: TRBJ2-2
CDR3: CSVGGQPYTGELFF

V: TRBV6-6
D: TRBD1
J: TRBJ2-1
CDR3: CASGDLGQGGNEQFF

V: TRBV6-5
D: NA
J: TRBJ1-6
CDR3: CASSYRTSPLHF

V: TRBV5-5
D: NA
J: TRBJ1-5
CDR3: CASSLRPTSNQPQHF

V: TRBV4-1
D: NA
J: TRBJ1-1
CDR3: CASSPGPRRGAFF

V: TRBV6-6
D: NA
J: TRBJ2-7
CDR3: CASSSSPYEQYF

V: TRBV27
D: TRBD1
J: TRBJ1-3
CDR3: CASSLSGTGFGNTIYF

V: TRBV9
D: TRBD2
J: TRBJ2-1
CDR3: CASSVAKLAGGNNEQFF

V: TRBV27
D: NA
J: TRBJ1-5
CDR3: CASTSTAFNQPQHF

V: TRBV12-3/TRBV12-4
D: NA
J: TRBJ1-2
CDR3: CASSLLSAGDYGYTF

V: TRBV12-5
D: NA
J: TRBJ2-5
CDR3: CASGGGGLQETQYF

V: TRBV9
D: NA
J: TRBJ1-2
CDR3: CASSDRVYGYTF

V: TRBV29-1
D: TRBD1
J: TRBJ1-1
CDR3: CSAWTGFTEAFF

V: TRBV10-3
D: TRBD1
J: TRBJ2-7
CDR3: CAITPGQGSYEQYF

V: TRBV6-2/TRBV6-3
D: NA
J: TRBJ1-1
CDR3: CASSYAGYNTEAFF

V: TRBV2
D: NA
J: TRBJ2-2
CDR3: CASSDPTVVTGELFF

V: TRBV24-1
D: TRBD2
J: TRBJ2-1
CDR3: CATSKLAGDNEQFF

V: TRBV12-3/TRBV12-4
D: NA
J: TRBJ1-1
CDR3: CASSFGLLNTEAFF

V: TRBV2
D: NA
J: TRBJ1-5
CDR3: CASREDGSNQPQHF

V: TRBV4-3
D: NA
J: TRBJ2-7
CDR3: CASSQDHQARTYEQYF

V: TRBV29-1
D: NA
J: TRBJ2-7
CDR3: CSIQGVWPYEQYF

V: TRBV6-5
D: TRBD2
J: TRBJ2-1
CDR3: CASSYSNGPSGVNEQFF

V: TRBV5-4
D: TRBD2
J: TRBJ2-3
CDR3: CASSLLAGGSTDTQYF